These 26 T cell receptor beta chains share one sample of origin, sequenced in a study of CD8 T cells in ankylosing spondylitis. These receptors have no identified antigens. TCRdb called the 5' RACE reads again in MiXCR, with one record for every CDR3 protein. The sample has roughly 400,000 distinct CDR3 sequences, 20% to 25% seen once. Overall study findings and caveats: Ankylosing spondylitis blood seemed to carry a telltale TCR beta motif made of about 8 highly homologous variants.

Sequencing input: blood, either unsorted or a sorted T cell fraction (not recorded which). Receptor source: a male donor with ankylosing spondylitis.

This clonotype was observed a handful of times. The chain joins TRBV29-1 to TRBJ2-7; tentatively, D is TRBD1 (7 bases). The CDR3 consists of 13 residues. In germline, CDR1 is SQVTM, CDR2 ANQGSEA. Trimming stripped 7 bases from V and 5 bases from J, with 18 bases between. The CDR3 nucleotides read TGCAGCGGTAAGACAGGGAGGATCGACGAGCAGTACTTC. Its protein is CSGKTGRIDEQYF.

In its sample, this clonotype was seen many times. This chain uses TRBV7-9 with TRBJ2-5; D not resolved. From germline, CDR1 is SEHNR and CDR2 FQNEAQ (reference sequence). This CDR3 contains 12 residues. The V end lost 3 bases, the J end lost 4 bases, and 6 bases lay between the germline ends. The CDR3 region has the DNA TGTGCCAGCAGCTTCACGGTAGAGACCCAGTACTTC. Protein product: CASSFTVETQYF.

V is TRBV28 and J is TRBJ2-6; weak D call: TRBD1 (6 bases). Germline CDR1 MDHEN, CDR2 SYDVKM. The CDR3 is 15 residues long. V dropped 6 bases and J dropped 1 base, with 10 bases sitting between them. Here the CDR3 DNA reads TGTGCCAGCAGGATACAGGGATCTGGGGCCAACGTCCTGACTTTC. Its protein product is CASRIQGSGANVLTF. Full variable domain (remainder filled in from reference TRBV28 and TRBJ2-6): DVKVTQSSRYLVKRTGEKVFLECVQDMDHENMFWYRQDPGLGLRLIYFSYDVKMKEKGDIPEGYSVSREKKERFSLILESASTNQTSMYLCASRIQGSGANVLTFGAGSRLTVL.

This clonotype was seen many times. The CDR3 loop is CASSVLAGVDTGELFF. The CDR3 region has the DNA TGTGCCAGCAGCGTCCTAGCGGGAGTGGACACCGGGGAGCTGTTTTTT. This rearrangement joins TRBV4-2 to TRBJ2-2, with 10 bases lining up with TRBD2. This CDR3 contains 16 residues. The J segment lost 3 bases and the V segment lost 5 bases, leaving 6 bases of the junction unmatched. CDR1 LGHNA and CDR2 YNFKEQ come from the germline V gene.

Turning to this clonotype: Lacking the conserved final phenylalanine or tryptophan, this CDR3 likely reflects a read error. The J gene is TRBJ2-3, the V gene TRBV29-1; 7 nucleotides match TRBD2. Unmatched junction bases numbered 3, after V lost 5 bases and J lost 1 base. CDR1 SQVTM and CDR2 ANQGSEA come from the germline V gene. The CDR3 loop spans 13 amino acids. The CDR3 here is CSVSSGGTDTQYL. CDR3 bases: TGCAGCGTTTCGAGCGGGGGCACAGATACGCAGTATCTG.

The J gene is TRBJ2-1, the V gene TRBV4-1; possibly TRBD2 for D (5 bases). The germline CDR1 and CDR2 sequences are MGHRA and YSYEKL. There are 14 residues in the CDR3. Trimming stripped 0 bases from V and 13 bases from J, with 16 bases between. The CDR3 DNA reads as TGCGCCAGCAGCCAAGAAGCCCGGGAACGGTCCCAGTTCTTC. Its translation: CASSQEARERSQFF.

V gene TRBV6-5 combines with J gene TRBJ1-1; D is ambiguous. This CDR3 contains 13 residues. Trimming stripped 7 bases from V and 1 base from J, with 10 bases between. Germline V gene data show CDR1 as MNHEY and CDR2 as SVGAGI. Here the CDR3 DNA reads TGTGCCAGCACTTCAGTTAGGAACACTGAAGCTTTCTTT. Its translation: CASTSVRNTEAFF.

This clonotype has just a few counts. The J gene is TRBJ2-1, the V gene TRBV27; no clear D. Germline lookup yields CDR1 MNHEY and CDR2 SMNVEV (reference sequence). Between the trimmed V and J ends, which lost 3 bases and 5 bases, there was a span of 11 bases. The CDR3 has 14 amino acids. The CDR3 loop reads CASSLDGPNNEQFF. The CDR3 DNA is TGTGCCAGCAGTTTGGATGGGCCGAACAATGAGCAGTTCTTC.

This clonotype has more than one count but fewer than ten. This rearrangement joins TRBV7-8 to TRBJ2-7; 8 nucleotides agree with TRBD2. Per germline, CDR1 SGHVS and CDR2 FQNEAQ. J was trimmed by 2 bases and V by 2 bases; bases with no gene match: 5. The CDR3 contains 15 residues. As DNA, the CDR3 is TGTGCCAGCAGCTTAAGTACTAGCGGCCCCTACGAGCAGTACTTC. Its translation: CASSLSTSGPYEQYF.

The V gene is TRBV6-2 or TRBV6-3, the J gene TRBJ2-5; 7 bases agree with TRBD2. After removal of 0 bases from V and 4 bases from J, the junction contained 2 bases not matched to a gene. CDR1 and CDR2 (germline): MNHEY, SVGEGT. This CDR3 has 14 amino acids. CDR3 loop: CASSYSGGGETQYF. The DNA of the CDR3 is TGTGCCAGCAGTTACTCTGGCGGGGGAGAGACCCAGTACTTC.

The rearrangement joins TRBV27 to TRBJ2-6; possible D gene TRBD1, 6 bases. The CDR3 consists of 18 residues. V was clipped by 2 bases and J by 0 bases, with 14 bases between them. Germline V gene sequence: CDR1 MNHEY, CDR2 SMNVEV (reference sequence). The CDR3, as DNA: TGTGCCAGCAGTTTACGTACAGGGAGAGGCTCTGGGGCCAACGTCCTGACTTTC. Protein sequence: CASSLRTGRGSGANVLTF.

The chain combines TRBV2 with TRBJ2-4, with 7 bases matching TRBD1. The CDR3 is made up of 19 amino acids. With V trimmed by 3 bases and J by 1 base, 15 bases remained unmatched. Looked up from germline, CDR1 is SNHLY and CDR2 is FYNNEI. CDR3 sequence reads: CASSDGDSPSPGAKNIQYF. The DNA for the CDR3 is TGTGCCAGCAGTGATGGGGACAGCCCTTCCCCAGGGGCCAAAAACATTCAGTACTTC.

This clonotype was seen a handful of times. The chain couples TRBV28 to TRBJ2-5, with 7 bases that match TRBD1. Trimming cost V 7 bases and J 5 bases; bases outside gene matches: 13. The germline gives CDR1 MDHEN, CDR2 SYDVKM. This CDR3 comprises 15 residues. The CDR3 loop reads CASTTGDTLGETQYF. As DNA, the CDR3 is TGTGCCAGCACCACAGGGGACACCCTCGGGGAGACCCAGTACTTC.

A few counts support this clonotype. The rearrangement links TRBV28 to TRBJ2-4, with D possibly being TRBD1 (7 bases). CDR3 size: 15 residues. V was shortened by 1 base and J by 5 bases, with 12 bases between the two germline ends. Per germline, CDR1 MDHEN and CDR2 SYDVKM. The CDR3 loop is CASSLYQGEENIQYF. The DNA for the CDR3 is TGTGCCAGCAGTTTATACCAGGGGGAGGAAAACATTCAGTACTTC.

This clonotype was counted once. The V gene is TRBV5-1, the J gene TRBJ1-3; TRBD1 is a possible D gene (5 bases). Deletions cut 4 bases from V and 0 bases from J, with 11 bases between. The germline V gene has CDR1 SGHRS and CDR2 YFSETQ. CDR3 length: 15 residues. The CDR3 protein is CASSEDGHSGNTIYF. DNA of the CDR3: TGCGCCAGCAGCGAGGACGGACACTCTGGAAACACCATATATTTT. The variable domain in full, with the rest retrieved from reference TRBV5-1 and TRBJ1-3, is KAGVTQTPRYLIKTRGQQVTLSCSPISGHRSVSWYQQTPGQGLQFLFEYFSETQRNKGNFPGRFSGRQFSNSRSEMNVSTLELGDSALYLCASSEDGHSGNTIYFGEGSWLTVV.

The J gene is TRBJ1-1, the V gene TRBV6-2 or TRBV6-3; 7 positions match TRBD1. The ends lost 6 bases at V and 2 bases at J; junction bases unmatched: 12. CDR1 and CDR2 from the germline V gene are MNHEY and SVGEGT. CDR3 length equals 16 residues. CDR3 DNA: TGTGCCAGCAGAAAACAGGGGAGGCCCTTAAACACTGAAGCTTTCTTT. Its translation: CASRKQGRPLNTEAFF.

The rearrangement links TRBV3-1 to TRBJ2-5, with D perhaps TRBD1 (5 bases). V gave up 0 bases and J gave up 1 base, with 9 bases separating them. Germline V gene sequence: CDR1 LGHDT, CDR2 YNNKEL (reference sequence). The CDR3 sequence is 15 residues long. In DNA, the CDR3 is TGTGCCAGCAGCCAAGAGGAAGGGGTCCAAGAGACCCAGTACTTC. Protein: CASSQEEGVQETQYF.

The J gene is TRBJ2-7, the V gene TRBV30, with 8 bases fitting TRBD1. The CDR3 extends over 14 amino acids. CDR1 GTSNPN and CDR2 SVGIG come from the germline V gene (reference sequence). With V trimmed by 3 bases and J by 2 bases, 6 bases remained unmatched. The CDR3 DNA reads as TGTGCCTGGAGCGAACAGGGGGGCCCCTACGAGCAGTACTTC. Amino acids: CAWSEQGGPYEQYF.

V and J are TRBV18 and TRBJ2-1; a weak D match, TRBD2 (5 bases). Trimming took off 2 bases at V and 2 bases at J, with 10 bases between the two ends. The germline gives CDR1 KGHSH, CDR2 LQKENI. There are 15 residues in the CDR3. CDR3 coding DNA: TGTGCCAGCTCACCATTGGGAGCCGCCTACAATGAGCAGTTCTTC. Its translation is CASSPLGAAYNEQFF.

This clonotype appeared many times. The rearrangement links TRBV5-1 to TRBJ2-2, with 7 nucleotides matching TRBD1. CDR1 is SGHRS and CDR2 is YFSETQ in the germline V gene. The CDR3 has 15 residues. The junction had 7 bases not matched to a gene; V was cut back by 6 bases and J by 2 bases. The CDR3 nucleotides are TGCGCCAGCACATTGTCAGGGGGTAACACCGGGGAGCTGTTTTTT. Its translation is CASTLSGGNTGELFF. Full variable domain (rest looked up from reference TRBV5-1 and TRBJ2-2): KAGVTQTPRYLIKTRGQQVTLSCSPISGHRSVSWYQQTPGQGLQFLFEYFSETQRNKGNFPGRFSGRQFSNSRSEMNVSTLELGDSALYLCASTLSGGNTGELFFGEGSRLTVL.

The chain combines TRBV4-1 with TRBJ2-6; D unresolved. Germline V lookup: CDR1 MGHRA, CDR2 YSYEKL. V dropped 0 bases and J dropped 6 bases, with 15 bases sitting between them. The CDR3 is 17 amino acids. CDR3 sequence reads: CASSQDRSAYEANVLTF. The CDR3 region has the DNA TGCGCCAGCAGCCAAGATCGTTCGGCATACGAGGCCAACGTCCTGACTTTC.

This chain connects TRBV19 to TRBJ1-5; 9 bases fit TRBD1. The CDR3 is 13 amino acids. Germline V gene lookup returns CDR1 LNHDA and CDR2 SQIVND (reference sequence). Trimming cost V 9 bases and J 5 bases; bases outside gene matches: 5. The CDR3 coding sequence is TGTGCCAGCCGGGACAGGGAACATCAGCCCCAGCATTTT. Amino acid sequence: CASRDREHQPQHF.

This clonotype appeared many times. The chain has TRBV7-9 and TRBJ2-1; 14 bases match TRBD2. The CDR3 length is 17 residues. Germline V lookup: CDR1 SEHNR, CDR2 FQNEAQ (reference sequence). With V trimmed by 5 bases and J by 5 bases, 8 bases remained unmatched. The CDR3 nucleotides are TGTGCCAGCAGCCCCGGGACTAGCGGGAGCGTCAACAATGAGCAGTTCTTC. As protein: CASSPGTSGSVNNEQFF. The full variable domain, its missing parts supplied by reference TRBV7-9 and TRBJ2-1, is DTGVSQNPRHKITKRGQNVTFRCDPISEHNRLYWYRQTLGQGPEFLTYFQNEAQLEKSRLLSDRFSAERPKGSFSTLEIQRTEQGDSAMYLCASSPGTSGSVNNEQFFGPGTRLTVL.

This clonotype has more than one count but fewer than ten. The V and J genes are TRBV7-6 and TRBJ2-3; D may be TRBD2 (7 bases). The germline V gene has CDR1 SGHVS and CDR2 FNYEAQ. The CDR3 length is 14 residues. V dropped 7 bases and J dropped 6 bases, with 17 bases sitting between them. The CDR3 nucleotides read TGTGCCAGCACCCCCGACGGGGGGCGGGATACGCAGTATTTT. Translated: CASTPDGGRDTQYF.

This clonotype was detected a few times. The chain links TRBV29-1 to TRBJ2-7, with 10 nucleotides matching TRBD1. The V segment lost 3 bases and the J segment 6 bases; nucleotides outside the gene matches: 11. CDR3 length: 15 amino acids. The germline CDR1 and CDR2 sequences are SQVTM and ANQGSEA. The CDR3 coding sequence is TGCAGCGTTGATGCTTCCGGGACAGGGGTGGGCGAGCAGTACTTC. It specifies CSVDASGTGVGEQYF.

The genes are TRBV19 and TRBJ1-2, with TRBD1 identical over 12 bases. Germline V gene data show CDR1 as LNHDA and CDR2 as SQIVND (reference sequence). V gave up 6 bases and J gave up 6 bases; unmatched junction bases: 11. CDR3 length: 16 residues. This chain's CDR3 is CASRKTGTGGANGYTF. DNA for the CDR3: TGTGCCAGTAGAAAAACAGGGACAGGGGGCGCCAATGGCTACACCTTC. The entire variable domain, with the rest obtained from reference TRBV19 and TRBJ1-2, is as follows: DGGITQSPKYLFRKEGQNVTLSCEQNLNHDAMYWYRQDPGQGLRLIYYSQIVNDFQKGDIAEGYSVSREKKESFPLTVTSAQKNPTAFYLCASRKTGTGGANGYTFGSGTRLTVV.